This entry describes one T cell receptor beta chain. CDR1 SGHRS and CDR2 YFSETQ come from the germline V gene. The CDR3 spans 11 residues. V dropped 4 bases and J dropped 4 bases, with 6 bases sitting between them. Both 60 Vbeta primers and 13 Jbeta primers went into the PCR. Data came from immunoSEQ multiplex PCR; TCRdb stores just in-frame clones and leaves some out. The sample has around 150,000 clones; roughly four fifths are singletons. The record originates from a study of cytomegalovirus exposure and HLA in healthy donors. The sequence derives from a middle-aged man in good health and CMV-seropositive. The V gene is TRBV5-1, the J gene TRBJ2-7, with D possibly matching TRBD2 (6 bases). The source material was PBMCs. The CDR3 nucleotides are TGCGCCAGCAGCCGGGGGTACGAGCAGTACTTC. It translates to CASSRGYEQYF.